The entry below describes one T cell receptor (beta chain). Its recognized antigen is unknown. No base qualities exist here, and no much larger clone lies one base off it. This sample was included in a study of shared clonotypes between healthy human individuals (dated by TCRdb to the early 2020s). At the level of the whole study: Three men and a couple of women, aged 18 to 49 years, made up the cohort. To increase sequencing depth and limit assay-specific biases, TCR repertoire library preparation and sequencing were carried out by different laboratories using diverse techniques. To estimate repertoire size and how much clonotype sharing occurs between individuals, the study deeply sequenced the blood TCR repertoires of roughly 5 healthy adults. Per donor, leukapheresis produced somewhere between about 0.85 and 10 billion PBMCs. For each donor, CD4 naive and CD4 memory were each run on three plates, CD8 naive on two plates, and CD8 memory on one plate. Paper-wide results and their limitations: Based on pairwise subsampling, the degree of clonotype sharing among donors was expected to be affected by sequencing depth. Because the study included a small number of donors, the genetic and exposure-history diversity represented was limited. Rarefaction of sorted-subset datasets indicated incomplete sequencing despite the large sequencing depth. Clonotypes shared by all four sorted-subset donors showed higher generation probabilities than non-shared clonotypes. Estimated clonotype richness was generally larger for naive than for memory subsets. Sampling was restricted to blood, and TCR repertoires in tissue are likely to differ from TCR repertoires in blood. Sharing across a handful of donors was observed for around 5% of naive CD4, under 4% of naive CD8, 2.3% of memory CD4, and roughly 0.4% of memory CD8 clonotypes.

TCR CDR3 regions were amplified from genomic DNA by multiplex PCR using the deep immunoSEQ assay. Extracted genomic DNA from each cell subset was distributed evenly across all wells of several immunoSEQ 96-well plates, and each plate was treated as a replicate. For sorted subsets, 200 to 250 ng genomic DNA, equal to some 30,000 T cell genomes, was loaded into each replicate PCR. Purified libraries were quantified with a Qubit 3.0 fluorometer, sized on a Bioanalyzer 2100, and re-quantified with the KAPA Library Quantification kit. A separate single-read 150-cycle Illumina NextSeq 550 flow cell was used to sequence each immunoSEQ 96-well plate. The paper's processing steps were these. The immunoSEQ output contained only junctional sequences without quality scores, so filtering could not match that applied to full-length reads. To assign V/J genes and CDR3, sequences were annotated against IMGT germline references using PyIR, a Python wrapper for IgBLAST v1.9. Reads were filtered out if the reads had weak V/J assignments (E-value above 1e-6), no CDR3, stop codons, out-of-frame junctions, or ambiguous translated residues. A V3J clonotype was defined by an identical inferred V gene, J gene, and CDR3 amino acid sequence. To compute the percentage overlap between repertoires, the number of shared unique clonotypes was divided by the size of the smaller repertoire. Richness of each repertoire was evaluated using RTK rarefaction, the Chao1 estimator, and Recon v2.1 estimates of unobserved clonotypes. For all TCRbeta clonotypes obtained by the gDNA method from a handful of donors, generation probabilities were computed with OLGA. Entries here come from immuneACCESS through TCRdb and include only in-frame sequences with V and J called. Some clones fail to appear in such tables; in the studies checked, an unresolved V gene covers under half of the shortfall, and the cause of the remainder is unknown. V and J calls and clone size are copied from that table; D and trimming were computed from the DNA. The sample data list over 2 million clones, and just under 95% of these were observed just once. Approximately 1.2% of the sample is in the top ten clones.

The CDR3 contains 14 residues, cysteine and phenylalanine counted. CDR3 DNA only is kept here, 42 bases in frame from base 1. The germline V gene (reference sequence) specifies SEHNR as CDR1 and FQNEAQ as CDR2. Cut back by 1 base and 3 bases, the V and J ends lie 9 bases apart. CD8 naive samples consisted of CD45RO-negative cells that were positively selected for CCR7, yielding a CD45RA+CCR7+ population without TemRA cells. Healthy HIV-negative adults with no recently reported acute infections or vaccinations were included as donors. Every donor was a Caucasian adult residing in Nashville, Tennessee, USA. Blood was obtained by leukapheresis, after which PBMCs were separated by Ficoll-Histopaque density gradient centrifugation and cryopreserved in liquid nitrogen vapor phase. Analytical flow cytometry was used to check the purity and quantity of each magnetically sorted T cell population. Each sorted fraction had its genomic DNA isolated and then quantified by UV absorbance on a Nanodrop 2000c.

The sample consisted of naive CD8+ T cells sorted from blood. The cell subset or site tag for this specimen amounts to: CD45RA+CCR7+. The receptor comes from a young man in good health. This chain joins TRBV7-9 to TRBJ1-1; the D gene remains uncertain. The sequenced DNA is TGTGCCAGCAGCTTAGAACCTTGGGACACTGAAGCTTTCTTT. It specifies CASSLEPWDTEAFF.